This is a list of T cell receptor beta chains from one sample in a study of T cells in Graves' hyperthyroidism and ophthalmopathy. TCRdb processed the multiplex PCR reads anew with MiXCR; each CDR3 protein has one entry. This table has roughly 500,000 distinct CDR3 sequences, roughly a sixth appearing once. Sequencing was done on a sample of blood. The source is a woman under 40 with Graves' ophthalmopathy. Each CDR3 is given with its conserved first and last residue. Each record gives: J gene, clone size, V gene, D gene, CDR3 protein, CDR3 DNA. D genes are given only for firm matches. Rows may omit the clone size; those that give it use once, few, many or a size class.

TRBJ2-7 few TRBV6-1 . CASRTSPYEQYF TGTGCCAGCAGGACATCACCCTACGAGCAGTACTTC
TRBJ2-2 . TRBV10-3 TRBD2 CAISSGLAGEETGELFF TGTGCCATCAGTTCTGGACTAGCGGGAGAGGAGACCGGGGAGCTGTTTTTT
TRBJ2-1 many TRBV12-3/TRBV12-4 TRBD2 CASSPSGRKNNEQFF TGTGCCAGCAGTCCCAGCGGGAGGAAAAACAATGAGCAGTTCTTC
TRBJ2-3 many TRBV20-1 . CSARGDPRRGADTQYF TGCAGTGCTAGAGGGGACCCCCGCCGAGGCGCAGATACGCAGTATTTT
TRBJ2-1 . TRBV20-1 TRBD2 CSALAGHEQFF TGCAGTGCACTAGCGGGACATGAGCAGTTCTTC
TRBJ2-1 . TRBV9 TRBD2 CASGVDRGGPPRDEQFF TGTGCCAGCGGCGTAGACCGGGGGGGGCCTCCCCGGGATGAGCAGTTCTTC
TRBJ1-4 . TRBV28 . CASSHTQRGYNEKLFF TGTGCCAGCAGTCACACTCAAAGGGGGTATAATGAAAAACTGTTTTTT
TRBJ2-1 . TRBV5-4 TRBD1 CASTQIYRGRYNEQFF TGTGCCAGCACCCAGATATACAGGGGGCGCTACAATGAGCAGTTCTTC
TRBJ2-7 many TRBV28 TRBD2 CASRTPSGREYEQYF TGTGCCAGCAGAACCCCTAGCGGGAGGGAATACGAGCAGTACTTC
TRBJ2-2 many TRBV11-2 TRBD2 CASSPRTSGNTGELFF TGTGCCAGCAGCCCCAGGACTAGCGGGAATACCGGGGAGCTGTTTTTT
TRBJ2-5 few TRBV10-3 TRBD2 CAIGREVETQYF TGTGCCATCGGCCGGGAGGTGGAGACCCAGTACTTC
TRBJ2-7 many TRBV7-9 . CASSVYYEQYF TGTGCCAGCAGCGTATACTACGAGCAGTACTTC
TRBJ2-1 many TRBV28 . CASSLESGGYNEQFF TGTGCCAGCAGTTTAGAGTCAGGAGGTTACAATGAGCAGTTCTTC
TRBJ2-1 few TRBV19 . CATALGSLNEQFF TGTGCCACCGCTCTAGGATCTTTGAATGAGCAGTTCTTC
TRBJ1-2 many TRBV13 TRBD1 CASSLAGQGERGYGYTF TGTGCCAGCAGCTTAGCGGGACAGGGAGAGCGTGGCTATGGCTACACCTTC
TRBJ2-7 . TRBV5-1 TRBD2 CASSLTSDSYEQYF TGCGCCAGCAGCCTCACTAGCGACTCCTACGAGCAGTACTTC
TRBJ2-2 . TRBV28 . CASSSHTEAATGELFF TGTGCCAGCAGTTCCCATACAGAGGCTGCAACCGGGGAGCTGTTTTTT
TRBJ2-7 few TRBV10-1 . CASSERLAGYEQYF TGCGCCAGCAGTGAGCGGCTAGCAGGCTACGAGCAGTACTTC
TRBJ1-1 . TRBV6-1 . CASDEKGRGTEAFF TGTGCCAGCGACGAAAAGGGACGGGGCACTGAAGCTTTCTTT
TRBJ2-3 many TRBV24-1 TRBD2 CATSDLRLAGSTDTQYF TGTGCCACCAGTGATTTGCGACTAGCGGGAAGCACAGATACGCAGTATTTT
TRBJ1-1 few TRBV9 . CASSPTGFVTEAFF TGTGCCAGCAGCCCCACAGGGTTCGTAACTGAAGCTTTCTTT
TRBJ2-7 . TRBV15 TRBD1 CATSRDLGTGRYEQYF TGTGCCACCAGCAGAGATCTAGGGACAGGGCGTTACGAGCAGTACTTC
TRBJ1-4 . TRBV5-1 . CASRAEATNEKLFF TGCGCCAGCAGGGCGGAGGCAACTAATGAAAAACTGTTTTTT
TRBJ2-1 . TRBV11-3 TRBD2 CASSLQGLAGGFYYNEQFF TGTGCCAGCAGCCTTCAGGGACTAGCGGGAGGTTTCTACTACAATGAGCAGTTCTTC
TRBJ2-7 . TRBV14 . CASSQIQGAGQYF TGTGCCAGCAGCCAGATACAGGGAGCCGGGCAGTACTTC
TRBJ1-5 many TRBV20-1 . CSAQRSNQPQHF TGCAGTGCGCAGCGAAGCAATCAGCCCCAGCATTTT
TRBJ2-5 many TRBV29-1 . CSVEGDGGETQYF TGCAGCGTTGAGGGGGACGGAGGGGAGACCCAGTACTTC
TRBJ2-1 few TRBV4-2 . CASSQVGGSVHEQFF TGTGCCAGCAGCCAAGTTGGGGGATCAGTACATGAGCAGTTCTTC
TRBJ2-5 few TRBV20-1 TRBD2 CSARDWTSGSLMGETQYF TGCAGTGCTAGAGACTGGACTAGCGGGAGTCTCATGGGAGAGACCCAGTACTTC
TRBJ2-7 many TRBV6-2/TRBV6-3 TRBD2 CASTDQTSGYYEQYF TGTGCCAGCACAGACCAGACTAGCGGGTATTACGAGCAGTACTTC
TRBJ1-5 . TRBV6-2/TRBV6-3 . CASSYPVQWDQPQHF TGTGCCAGCAGTTACCCGGTACAATGGGATCAGCCCCAGCATTTT
TRBJ1-6 . TRBV7-2 . CASSLAAHNSPLHF TGTGCCAGCAGCTTAGCCGCCCATAATTCACCCCTCCACTTT
TRBJ2-1 few TRBV29-1 TRBD2 CSVEDPGRRFSGRAGNEQFF TGCAGCGTTGAAGATCCGGGTCGACGGTTTAGCGGGAGGGCCGGCAATGAGCAGTTCTTC
TRBJ1-5 many TRBV7-8 . CASSLSGFQPQHF TGTGCCAGCAGCTTAAGCGGGTTCCAGCCCCAGCATTTT
TRBJ1-1 . TRBV11-2 . CASSDSLSTPTFF TGTGCCAGCAGTGACAGTCTTAGTACCCCCACTTTCTTT
TRBJ1-6 . TRBV5-1 . CASSLAQGFENSPLHF TGCGCCAGCAGCTTGGCCCAGGGGTTCGAGAATTCACCCCTCCACTTT
TRBJ1-5 many TRBV12-3/TRBV12-4 TRBD1 CASSIVDRAREPQHF TGTGCCAGCAGTATCGTGGACAGGGCCAGGGAGCCCCAGCATTTT
TRBJ2-1 many TRBV28 . CASRGDTYNEQFF TGTGCCAGCAGAGGAGACACCTACAATGAGCAGTTCTTC
TRBJ2-3 many TRBV28 TRBD2 CASSLSGRPDTQYF TGTGCCAGCAGCCTAAGCGGGAGGCCAGATACGCAGTATTTT